This entry lists 14 T cell receptor beta chains sequenced from one sample in a study of shared clonotypes between healthy human individuals. TCRdb keeps only in-frame clones here, not all; method: immunoSEQ multiplex PCR. The data hold roughly 2,000,000 clones, with roughly 95% observed a single time. Naivety among CD8 cells was defined by CD45RO negativity and positive CCR7 selection, thereby excluding terminally differentiated effector memory CD45RA+ cells. Input material: naive CD8+ T cells from PBMCs. These TCRs come from a man in his late teens or twenties in good health. Some clones in this sample may be carry-over from other donors' samples.

The genes are TRBV20-1 and TRBJ2-7; TRBD2 aligns across 7 bases. Germline V CDR1 and CDR2: DFQATT, SNEGSKA (reference sequence). The CDR3 extends over 11 amino acids. V gave up 7 bases and J gave up 7 bases; unmatched junction bases: 7. CDR3 loop: CSGGRAGEQYF. As DNA, the CDR3 is TGCAGTGGTGGGAGGGCAGGGGAGCAGTACTTC.

This chain links TRBV5-1 with TRBJ2-3, with D possibly matching TRBD2 (6 bases). With 1 base removed from V and 2 bases from J, the gap between germline ends came to 14 bases. The germline CDR1 and CDR2 sequences are SGHRS and YFSETQ. This CDR3 comprises 16 residues. CDR3 sequence reads: CASSLPGGDPTDTQYF. DNA of the CDR3: TGCGCCAGCAGCTTGCCCGGGGGTGACCCCACAGATACGCAGTATTTT. The complete variable domain, with remaining parts taken from reference TRBV5-1 and TRBJ2-3, reads KAGVTQTPRYLIKTRGQQVTLSCSPISGHRSVSWYQQTPGQGLQFLFEYFSETQRNKGNFPGRFSGRQFSNSRSEMNVSTLELGDSALYLCASSLPGGDPTDTQYFGPGTRLTVL.

This rearrangement joins TRBV27 to TRBJ2-1, with a possible D match to TRBD1 (5 bases). Germline values: CDR1 MNHEY, CDR2 SMNVEV (reference sequence). V dropped 5 bases and J dropped 3 bases, with 14 bases sitting between them. This CDR3 spans 15 amino acids. The CDR3 DNA reads TGTGCCAGCAGTCAAGACAGAAAACTCTACAATGAGCAGTTCTTC. It yields the protein CASSQDRKLYNEQFF.

The chain carries TRBV30 and TRBJ1-1; 7 nucleotides match TRBD1. The CDR3 is 13 residues long. The V gene's germline CDR1 is GTSNPN and CDR2 SVGIG (reference sequence). V gave up 0 bases and J gave up 8 bases; unmatched junction bases: 6. CDR3 region: CAWSVREGGEAFF. The DNA of the CDR3 is TGTGCCTGGAGTGTACGAGAAGGGGGCGAAGCTTTCTTT.

The genes are TRBV7-6 and TRBJ2-1; 12 bases match TRBD2. Germline CDR1 reads SGHVS; CDR2 reads FNYEAQ. V lost 2 bases and J lost 4; bases outside the gene matches: 12. The CDR3 is 19 residues long. The CDR3 bases are TGTGCCAGCAGCTTACCCCCAGGGAAGACTAGCGGGGGTTACAATGAGCAGTTCTTC. Its protein product is CASSLPPGKTSGGYNEQFF.

V usage is TRBV28 and J usage is TRBJ2-7, with 7 bases that match TRBD1. CDR3 length equals 23 residues. V gave up 4 bases and J gave up 0 bases; unmatched junction bases: 30. Germline V gene sequence: CDR1 MDHEN, CDR2 SYDVKM. The CDR3 coding sequence is TGTGCCAGCAGTTCCCCATTCTACAGGCGTGAGACAGGGATCGTCCAGAGCTCCTACGAGCAGTACTTC. Translation gives CASSSPFYRRETGIVQSSYEQYF.

The gene calls are TRBV19 and TRBJ1-5, with D hard to call. The germline V gene encodes CDR1 LNHDA and CDR2 SQIVND (reference sequence). The V end lost 3 bases, the J end lost 5 bases, and 17 bases lay between the germline ends. There are 16 residues in the CDR3. This chain's CDR3 is CASSMRRERLDQPQHF. In nucleotides, the CDR3 is TGTGCCAGTAGTATGAGGAGGGAGAGGCTTGATCAGCCCCAGCATTTT.

This chain connects TRBV5-1 to TRBJ2-7; maybe TRBD2 (5 bases). Germline CDR1 and CDR2: SGHRS and YFSETQ. This CDR3 is built from 14 residues. V was cut by 4 bases and J by 4 bases, with 15 bases left in between. CDR3 in amino acids: CASSVGILVYEQYF. In DNA, the CDR3 is TGCGCCAGCAGCGTCGGGATTCTGGTTTACGAGCAGTACTTC. Looking up the rest from reference TRBV5-1 and TRBJ2-7 gives the full variable domain: KAGVTQTPRYLIKTRGQQVTLSCSPISGHRSVSWYQQTPGQGLQFLFEYFSETQRNKGNFPGRFSGRQFSNSRSEMNVSTLELGDSALYLCASSVGILVYEQYFGPGTRLTVT.

The rearrangement uses TRBV15 and TRBJ2-4; TRBD2 aligns across 7 bases. Trimming took 8 bases from V and 9 from J; bases not matched to a gene: 16. The length of the CDR3 is 15 residues. Germline CDR1 and CDR2: LNHNV and YYDKDF (reference sequence). CDR3 nucleotides: TGTGCCACCTCTGAGCGGCCTAGCGGACTAGTCATTCAGTACTTC. Protein product: CATSERPSGLVIQYF.

The CDR3 loop reads CASSRDRGGNTIYF. In DNA, the CDR3 is TGCGCCAGCAGCCGGGACAGAGGTGGAAACACCATATATTTT. This sequence joins TRBV4-3 and TRBJ1-3; 7 nucleotides line up with TRBD1. CDR3 length: 14 amino acids. J lost 3 bases, V lost 4 bases, and 3 bases had no gene match. CDR1 is LGHNA and CDR2 is YSLEER in the germline V gene.

CDR3 nucleotides: TGTGCCAGCATCTCAGGACAGCCTAATCAGCCCCAGCATTTT. It translates to CASISGQPNQPQHF. J is TRBJ1-5 and V is TRBV21-1; TRBD1 is the table's D call, not checked against the DNA. TRBV21-1 is recorded as a pseudogene. The CDR3 has 14 amino acids.

This clone was seen a few times. The same CDR3 also results from other DNA sequences found in this sample. This chain connects TRBV27 to TRBJ2-6; D gene uncertain. This CDR3 contains 15 residues. V dropped 0 bases and J dropped 0 bases, with 3 bases sitting between them. CDR1 is MNHEY and CDR2 is SMNVEV in the germline V gene (reference sequence). The CDR3 region is CASSLSPSGANVLTF. Here the CDR3 DNA reads TGTGCCAGCAGTTTATCCCCCTCTGGGGCCAACGTCCTGACTTTC.

The V gene is TRBV23-1, the J gene TRBJ1-3; 9 positions match TRBD1. TRBV23-1 has ORF status, its function being uncertain. The V segment lost 6 bases and the J segment 3 bases; nucleotides outside the gene matches: 3. The CDR3 is 14 amino acids. Here the CDR3 DNA reads TGCGCCAGCAGCTACAGGGGGCGTGGAAACACCATATATTTT. Residues: CASSYRGRGNTIYF.

The V call is TRBV6-5, the J call TRBJ2-1, with D hard to call. This CDR3 is 14 amino acids long. CDR1 MNHEY and CDR2 SVGAGI come from the germline V gene. The germline V and J ends were trimmed by 0 bases and 8 bases, with 11 bases remaining between them. In DNA form, the CDR3 reads TGTGCCAGCAGTTACTCGATAGAAGTCGATGAGCAGTTCTTC. Its protein is CASSYSIEVDEQFF.